Detailed here is one T cell receptor (beta chain). Germline V CDR1 and CDR2: SGHTA, FQGTGA. J lost 5 bases, V lost 5 bases, and 11 bases had no gene match. The CDR3 runs 15 residues. Data came from immunoSEQ multiplex PCR; TCRdb stores just in-frame clones and leaves some out. The table lists some 190,000 clones, approximately 85% of them singletons. This specimen belongs to a study of blood T cell repertoires in COVID-19. Study information: Sample material is recorded as cDNA or gDNA derived from T cells, B-cell-depleted T cells, or PBMCs.

V usage is TRBV7-3 and J usage is TRBJ2-5, with TRBD2 identical over 7 bases. The receptor comes from a woman between 65 and 79 years old with active or convalescent COVID-19. Specimen: peripheral blood. The CDR3 sequence is CASSPGTNRGETQYF. CDR3 nucleotide sequence: TGTGCCAGCAGCCCTGGGACTAACCGGGGGGAGACCCAGTACTTC. Full variable domain (outside the CDR3, taken from reference TRBV7-3 and TRBJ2-5): GAGVSQTPSNKVTEKGKYVELRCDPISGHTALYWYRQSLGQGPEFLIYFQGTGAADDSGLPNDRFFAVRPEGSVSTLKIQRTERGDSAVYLCASSPGTNRGETQYFGPGTRLLVL.